These 8 T cell receptor beta chains came from one sample sequenced in a study of T cell repertoires in cytomegalovirus infection. Via MiXCR, TCRdb re-called the reads, giving one row per CDR3 protein. The sample records approximately 390,000 distinct CDR3 sequences, nearly 35% being singletons. The antigens for these receptors are not known. The material was cultured PBMCs, obtained from culture after CMV antigen stimulation. The receptors shown here come from a human donor in good health (CMV status not recorded). Some clones in this sample may be carry-over from other donors' samples.

This clonotype was seen a few times. The chain recombines TRBV7-2 with TRBJ2-1; D remains ambiguous. Trimming removed 1 base from V and 10 bases from J, with 17 bases in between. The CDR3 sequence is 15 residues long. CDR1 SGHTA and CDR2 FQGNSA come from the germline V gene. The CDR3 is CASSLGPLGKLEQFF. Here the CDR3 DNA reads TGTGCCAGCAGCTTAGGCCCGCTAGGGAAGCTAGAGCAGTTCTTC.

This clonotype has a handful of counts. The gene calls are TRBV7-8 and TRBJ2-7; D not certain. The CDR3 loop spans 18 amino acids. CDR1 and CDR2 from the germline V gene are SGHVS and FQNEAQ. Trimming pared 4 bases from V and 6 bases from J, leaving 28 bases between. The DNA of the CDR3 is TGTGCCAGCAGCTCGCGATTACCCCCACTGGGCGTAACACTCGAGCAGTACTTC. It encodes CASSSRLPPLGVTLEQYF.

V is TRBV4-3 and J is TRBJ2-3, with 8 bases that match TRBD1. Germline V gene lookup returns CDR1 LGHNA and CDR2 YSLEER. This CDR3 spans 13 amino acids. J gave up 10 bases and V 0 bases, and 3 bases lay outside the gene matches. The CDR3 nucleotides read TGCGCCAGCAGCCAAGATAGACAGGGGTCGCAGTATTTT. Residues: CASSQDRQGSQYF.

This clonotype has more than one count but fewer than ten. This chain uses TRBV11-2 with TRBJ1-1; D might be TRBD1 (5 bases). The germline V gene has CDR1 SGHAT and CDR2 FQNNGV. This CDR3 has 15 amino acids. V was shortened by 1 base and J by 5 bases, with 14 bases between the two germline ends. CDR3 protein: CASSLGARAGTEAFF. In DNA, the CDR3 is TGTGCCAGCAGCTTAGGAGCCAGGGCGGGTACTGAAGCTTTCTTT. The whole variable domain, remainder taken from reference TRBV11-2 and TRBJ1-1, is EAGVAQSPRYKIIEKRQSVAFWCNPISGHATLYWYQQILGQGPKLLIQFQNNGVVDDSQLPKDRFSAERLKGVDSTLKIQPAKLEDSAVYLCASSLGARAGTEAFFGQGTRLTVV.

This clonotype was observed a handful of times. The rearrangement uses TRBV15 and TRBJ1-1; D gene uncertain. CDR1 and CDR2 (germline): LNHNV, YYDKDF (reference sequence). The CDR3 is 13 residues long. Trimming removed 0 bases from V and 3 bases from J, with 5 bases in between. CDR3 sequence: CATSRDLDTEAFF. As DNA, the CDR3 is TGTGCCACCAGCAGAGATCTGGACACTGAAGCTTTCTTT.

This chain links TRBV10-3 with TRBJ2-2; weak D call: TRBD1 (6 bases). V lost 5 bases, J lost 1 base, and 11 bases lay in between. CDR3 length: 15 residues. Germline V gene lookup returns CDR1 ENHRY and CDR2 SYGVKD. CDR3 sequence reads: CAISTGQWNTGELFF. The CDR3 region has the DNA TGTGCCATCAGTACCGGACAGTGGAACACCGGGGAGCTGTTTTTT.

This clonotype was picked up a small number of times. The V gene is TRBV19, the J gene TRBJ1-5; TRBD1 might be the D (5 bases). The V gene lost 1 base and the J gene lost 2 bases, with 15 bases spanning the gap. This CDR3 has 17 amino acids. Looked up from germline, CDR1 is LNHDA and CDR2 is SQIVND (reference sequence). CDR3 bases: TGTGCCAGTAGTATAGCGGCCGGGATCAGGGGCAATCAGCCCCAGCATTTT. This encodes CASSIAAGIRGNQPQHF.

This clonotype was seen a handful of times. The V and J genes are TRBV5-1 and TRBJ1-1; no clear D. The CDR3 contains 16 residues. Trimming pared 3 bases from V and 0 bases from J, leaving 15 bases between. Germline lookup yields CDR1 SGHRS and CDR2 YFSETQ. The CDR3 is CASSSSIRLLNTEAFF. The CDR3 coding sequence is TGCGCCAGCAGCTCCTCGATTCGTCTCCTGAACACTGAAGCTTTCTTT.